The present TCR beta chain was sequenced within a study of blood T cell repertoires in COVID-19. Study overall: Whether acute or convalescent, the COVID-19 samples came from the United States, Italy and Spain. In each case, the material was cDNA or gDNA derived from T cells, B-cell-depleted T cells, or PBMCs.

Per the authors' pipeline: Cell counts per sample came from amplifying reference gene primers. Sequenced by immunoSEQ multiplex PCR; TCRdb stores in-frame clones only, minus some. Clone size and V and J calls were adopted from that table, with D and trimming inferred from the DNA. The sample includes over 95,000 clones, approximately 90% of them seen just once. This TCR was recovered from an older woman who had recovered from COVID-19. Sequenced sample: peripheral blood.

CDR3 sequence: CASSPAGGLIEKLFF. Written as DNA, the CDR3 is TGTGCCAGCTCACCTGCGGGGGGCTTGATTGAAAAACTGTTTTTT. This sequence joins TRBV18 and TRBJ1-4; D is perhaps TRBD1 (6 bases). Deletions cut 3 bases from V and 7 bases from J, with 15 bases between. Per germline, CDR1 KGHSH and CDR2 LQKENI. This CDR3 comprises 15 residues.